This TCR beta chain was sequenced for a study of blood T cell repertoires in COVID-19. About the research overall: Samples representing acute and convalescent COVID-19 were sourced from the United States, Italy and Spain.

Recruitment covered about two dozen US areas and drew participants whose ages spanned roughly 18 to 90 years. Two negative PCRs, clearance, or symptom resolution characterized the recovered Cohort 3 donors. Authors' processing steps: Reference gene primers were amplified, and this amplification served to estimate nucleated cell counts. Clones were read by immunoSEQ multiplex PCR, and TCRdb kept only the in-frame ones, dropping some. V and J calls plus clone size are reproduced from that table; the DNA served to infer D and trimming. The sample includes over 200,000 clones, 85% to 90% of them seen just once. Germline V gene lookup returns CDR1 PRHDT and CDR2 FYEKMQ (reference sequence). With 6 bases clipped from V and 4 bases from J, the junction kept 10 bases outside the gene matches. The CDR3 is made up of 16 amino acids.

The sequence was collected from a man between 18 and 35 years old who had recovered from COVID-19. The sample consisted of PBMCs or T cells enriched from blood (not recorded which). The chain employs TRBV13 and TRBJ2-5; the match to TRBD2 covers 11 bases. The CDR3 DNA is TGTGCCAGCAGTAGCGGGGGGGTTGGTCTTGGAGAGACCCAGTACTTC. It translates to CASSSGGVGLGETQYF.